These 20 T cell receptor beta chains originate from one sample sequenced in a study of blood T cells in healthy people across ages (dated by TCRdb to 2014 to 2015). The library was obtained by 5' RACE. Sequencing was carried out with an Illumina HiSeq 2500. A second PCR of roughly 7 to 11 cycles was performed with a sample-barcoded 5' primer and a J-beta primer mix. TCRdb handled the public reads itself, with Q25 trimming in fastp and clone calling in MiXCR, and kept productive beta chains. Every distinct CDR3 protein forms one entry, paired with its most common genes and DNA. A total of 730,000 or so distinct CDR3 sequences appear in this sample, roughly two fifths of them only once. The top ten clones comprise approximately 29% of the sample. Sequencing input: blood. The receptors were sampled from a man aged 80 or over in good health.

This clonotype showed up just a few times. The V gene is TRBV7-9, the J gene TRBJ2-7; 8 positions match TRBD2. With V trimmed by 5 bases and J by 5 bases, 14 bases remained unmatched. The CDR3 sequence is 16 residues long. Germline V CDR1 and CDR2: SEHNR, FQNEAQ (reference sequence). The DNA of the CDR3 is TGTGCCAGCAGCCCCTCCCTCGGGCTAGCGGGCGACGAGCAGTACTTC. Encoded protein: CASSPSLGLAGDEQYF.

The chain employs TRBV7-2 and TRBJ2-1; a possible D gene is TRBD2 (5 bases). The germline V gene has CDR1 SGHTA and CDR2 FQGNSA. The CDR3 spans 15 residues. Trimming removed 10 bases at V and 7 bases at J, with 23 bases between. CDR3 DNA: TGTGCCAACAGTTTGACTACCCCTTTATTAAATGAGCAGTTCTTC. Protein product: CANSLTTPLLNEQFF.

This clonotype has just a few counts. The rearrangement uses TRBV7-2 and TRBJ2-7, with TRBD2 identical over 9 bases. Germline CDR1 reads SGHTA; CDR2 reads FQGNSA. V shed 6 bases, J shed 0 bases, and the junction held 6 bases outside the gene matches. CDR3 length equals 15 residues. CDR3 nucleotide sequence: TGTGCCAGCAGTCGACTAGCGGAGACCTCCTACGAGCAGTACTTC. It codes for CASSRLAETSYEQYF. The variable domain in full, with the rest retrieved from reference TRBV7-2 and TRBJ2-7, is GAGVSQSPSNKVTEKGKDVELRCDPISGHTALYWYRQSLGQGLEFLIYFQGNSAPDKSGLPSDRFSAERTGGSVSTLTIQRTQQEDSAVYLCASSRLAETSYEQYFGPGTRLTVT.

The CDR3 region has the DNA TGCAGCGTTGAACCCTCCCTTAGAGGACTAGGCAATGAGCAGTTCTTC. Translation: CSVEPSLRGLGNEQFF. This chain links TRBV29-1 with TRBJ2-1; 7 bases map to TRBD2. CDR3 length: 16 residues. With V trimmed by 2 bases and J by 6 bases, 13 bases remained unmatched. CDR1 and CDR2 (germline): SQVTM, ANQGSEA.

CDR3 residues: CATSDVGPNQPQHF. The CDR3 coding sequence is TGTGCCACCAGTGATGTGGGTCCCAATCAGCCCCAGCATTTT. The V call is TRBV24-1, the J call TRBJ1-5; D unresolved. Germline loops: CDR1 KGHDR, CDR2 SFDVKD. The CDR3 runs to 14 residues. Trimming took 3 bases from V and 3 from J, leaving 8 bases between them.

A few counts support this clonotype. The chain is built from TRBV6-2 or TRBV6-3 and TRBJ1-5, with 9 bases matching TRBD1. The CDR3 contains 15 residues. V lost 8 bases, J lost 4 bases, and 9 bases stayed unmatched. CDR1 is MNHEY, CDR2 SVGEGT, per germline. The CDR3 loop is CASLGTGRSNQPQHF. DNA of the CDR3: TGTGCCAGCCTTGGGACAGGGCGATCGAATCAGCCCCAGCATTTT.

The genes are TRBV20-1 and TRBJ1-5; no reliable D call. Germline CDR1 and CDR2: DFQATT and SNEGSKA (reference sequence). Trimming shortened V by 5 bases and J by 0 bases, and 8 bases separated the two germline ends. This CDR3 spans 13 amino acids. The CDR3 DNA reads as TGCAGTGCTCTCGGGCATAGCAATCAGCCCCAGCATTTT. Translated, it gives CSALGHSNQPQHF.

The sample holds a few counts of this clonotype. The chain couples TRBV28 to TRBJ2-1; TRBD2 agrees at 7 bases. CDR1 and CDR2 (germline): MDHEN, SYDVKM. The J segment lost 6 bases and the V segment lost 8 bases, leaving 13 bases of the junction unmatched. CDR3 length: 15 residues. The CDR3 loop reads CASPKLGGGANEQFF. The CDR3 DNA reads TGTGCCAGCCCTAAGCTTGGGGGAGGGGCCAATGAGCAGTTCTTC.

In its sample, this clonotype was seen a few times. This chain connects TRBV20-1 to TRBJ2-3, with no clear D. The CDR3 is made up of 15 amino acids. The germline gives CDR1 DFQATT, CDR2 SNEGSKA (reference sequence). V was pared by 7 bases and J by 0 bases, with 17 bases between. This CDR3 is CSGTASFGSTDTQYF. The CDR3 region has the DNA TGCAGTGGTACGGCAAGCTTTGGGAGCACAGATACGCAGTATTTT.

The table lists this clonotype with a few counts. The rearrangement joins TRBV24-1 to TRBJ2-5; 9 nucleotides line up with TRBD1. The CDR3 has 17 residues. J was trimmed by 3 bases and V by 0 bases; bases with no gene match: 7. In germline, CDR1 is KGHDR, CDR2 SFDVKD. This CDR3 reads CATSDLRRQGGEETQYF. CDR3 bases: TGTGCCACCAGTGATTTGCGCCGACAGGGGGGCGAAGAGACCCAGTACTTC.

CDR3 loop: CASSVQSGSPYEQYF. The CDR3 nucleotides are TGTGCCAGCAGCGTACAGTCTGGCTCCCCCTACGAGCAGTACTTC. This sequence joins TRBV9 and TRBJ2-7; D gene ambiguous. V dropped 1 base and J dropped 2 bases, with 13 bases sitting between them. This CDR3 comprises 15 residues. Germline values: CDR1 SGDLS, CDR2 YYNGEE. Supplemented by reference TRBV9 and TRBJ2-7, the full variable domain reads DSGVTQTPKHLITATGQRVTLRCSPRSGDLSVYWYQQSLDQGLQFLIQYYNGEERAKGNILERFSAQQFPDLHSELNLSSLELGDSALYFCASSVQSGSPYEQYFGPGTRLTVT.

This chain joins TRBV5-5 and TRBJ1-5; 10 bases line up with TRBD1. CDR3 size: 15 residues. V was clipped by 5 bases and J by 4 bases; unmatched bases: 6. Germline V gene data show CDR1 as SGHKS and CDR2 as YYEKEE (reference sequence). The CDR3 DNA reads TGTGCCAGCAGTCGACCGGGACAGGGGAATCAGCCCCAGCATTTT. This translates into CASSRPGQGNQPQHF.

The chain couples TRBV6-2 or TRBV6-3 to TRBJ2-3; no clear D gene. Germline CDR1 MNHEY, CDR2 SVGEGT. With 5 bases removed from V and 2 bases from J, the gap between germline ends came to 14 bases. The length of the CDR3 is 15 residues. The CDR3 bases are TGTGCCAGCAGTACCTTCCTGACCTCCACAGATACGCAGTATTTT. It specifies CASSTFLTSTDTQYF.

The V call is TRBV20-1, the J call TRBJ2-3; D is perhaps TRBD1 (5 bases). The CDR3 runs 14 residues. The germline V and J ends were trimmed by 1 base and 2 bases, with 10 bases remaining between them. Germline loops: CDR1 DFQATT, CDR2 SNEGSKA (reference sequence). The CDR3 DNA follows: TGCAGTGCTAGAGGTCAGGGTTTCACAGATACGCAGTATTTT. Its protein is CSARGQGFTDTQYF.

V usage is TRBV28 and J usage is TRBJ1-2, with D possibly being TRBD1 (5 bases). This CDR3 has 13 residues. The germline V and J ends were trimmed by 5 bases and 4 bases, with 11 bases remaining between them. Germline CDR1 MDHEN, CDR2 SYDVKM. For the CDR3, the DNA is TGTGCCAGCAGTAAGCTACAGGTCTATGGCTACACCTTC. It encodes CASSKLQVYGYTF.

This chain links TRBV4-2 with TRBJ2-3; D ambiguous. The CDR3 covers 13 residues. Germline V lookup: CDR1 LGHNA, CDR2 YNFKEQ. Trimming removed 2 bases from V and 1 base from J, with 4 bases in between. For the CDR3, the DNA is TGTGCCAGCAGCCAATTGGGCACAGATACGCAGTATTTT. Its protein is CASSQLGTDTQYF.

Remarks on this clonotype: A much more abundant neighbour one base away suggests this may be a read error. J is TRBJ2-7 and V is TRBV15, with no clear D. This CDR3 contains 13 residues. Trimming pared 0 bases from V and 2 bases from J, leaving 5 bases between. From germline, CDR1 is LNHNV and CDR2 YYDKDF (reference sequence). The CDR3 protein is CATSRDPAYEQYF. CDR3 DNA sequence: TGTGCCACCAGCAGAGATCCGGCCTACGAGCAGTACTTC.

The chain combines TRBV6-1 with TRBJ1-2; D not certain. CDR1 and CDR2 from the germline V gene are MNHNS and SASEGT. The CDR3 loop spans 12 amino acids. V was clipped by 6 bases and J by 8 bases, with 13 bases between them. CDR3 nucleotide sequence: TGTGCCAGCAGGACCCCGGAACGGGGCTACACCTTC. Its protein product is CASRTPERGYTF.

As regards this clonotype: Germline and junction disagree at one end, which may indicate a read error. The rearrangement links TRBV6-2 or TRBV6-3 to TRBJ2-3, with 11 bases aligning to TRBD2. The CDR3 contains 17 residues. Germline CDR1 and CDR2: MNHEY and SVGEGT. The CDR3 sequence: CAGSYSTSGAHTDTQYF. The DNA of the CDR3 is TGTGCCGGCAGTTACTCGACTAGCGGGGCCCACACAGATACGCAGTATTTT.

As to this clonotype: A read error is possible here, since a much larger clone lies one base away. DNA of the CDR3: TGTGCCTGCAGTCCCGCGGGGGGGATGGGCAATCAGCCCCAGCATTTT. Encoded protein: CACSPAGGMGNQPQHF. The rearrangement links TRBV27 to TRBJ1-5; perhaps TRBD1 as D (5 bases). Per germline, CDR1 MNHEY and CDR2 SMNVEV (reference sequence). The length of the CDR3 is 16 residues.